This TCR beta chain was retrieved from a study of T cell responses to AZD1222 COVID-19 vaccine. Study-wide context: Pooled in the analysis were second doses at about 4 or about 12 weeks.

Germline values: CDR1 SEHNR, CDR2 FQNEAQ (reference sequence). CDR3 length equals 14 residues. V was trimmed by 1 base and J by 2 bases, leaving 8 bases between them. Study-wide results and limits: The sample set comprised mostly white British donors with more females, and clonal diversity was possibly underestimated. A reported finding is that nearly half of spike-specific TCRs target unmutated variant regions. None of the repertoires were sampled until the peak T cell response had passed.

The assay was immunoSEQ multiplex PCR, and TCRdb's table has in-frame clones only and misses some. Seen here are about 150,000 clones, around 90% observed once, and the top ten hold 1.3% to 1.5%. Points on this clone: What it binds is unknown.

The gene calls are TRBV7-9 and TRBJ1-1; D unresolved. The receptor was derived from an adult in good health. Sample: peripheral blood, taken on day 0 of AZD1222 vaccination. CDR3 nucleotides: TGTGCCAGCAGCTTAGACGGTCCCAACACTGAAGCTTTCTTT. Encoded protein: CASSLDGPNTEAFF.